These 30 T cell receptor beta chains were sequenced from one sample in a study of cytomegalovirus exposure and HLA in healthy donors. Primers for the PCR totalled 60 Vbeta and 13 Jbeta. The repertoire was sequenced with immunoSEQ multiplex PCR; TCRdb's copy has only in-frame clones and lacks some. The sample includes some 59,000 clones, 82% of them seen just once. The source material was PBMCs. The receptors here all came from a woman aged 18-29 years in good health and CMV-seronegative.

The CDR3, as DNA: TGCGCCAGCAGTGAGTCCCCTGGGACTAGCGGAGTAAGCACAGATACGCAGTATTTT. As protein: CASSESPGTSGVSTDTQYF. The chain is built from TRBV10-1 and TRBJ2-3; 11 positions agree with TRBD2. Germline V gene data show CDR1 as WNHNN and CDR2 as SYGVQD (reference sequence). The CDR3 has 19 residues. The V gene end was trimmed by 0 bases and the J gene end by 0 bases; junction bases not matched to a gene: 8.

The genes are TRBV7-9 and TRBJ2-7; 7 positions match TRBD1. Germline trimming cut 6 bases from V and 0 bases from J; bases unmatched to any gene: 5. Germline V gene data show CDR1 as SEHNR and CDR2 as FQNEAQ (reference sequence). This CDR3 has 14 residues. CDR3 sequence: CASSWDSNSYEQYF. DNA for the CDR3: TGTGCCAGCAGTTGGGACAGCAACTCCTACGAGCAGTACTTC.

CDR3 protein: CASSPPRGSGANVLTF. In DNA form, the CDR3 reads TGTGCCAGCAGTCCCCCACGGGGCTCTGGGGCCAACGTCCTGACTTTC. The chain joins TRBV16 to TRBJ2-6; a weak D match, TRBD2 (5 bases). Germline values: CDR1 KGHSY, CDR2 FQNENV. The CDR3 has 16 residues. V gave up 6 bases and J gave up 0 bases, with 12 bases separating them.

The chain uses TRBV7-2 and TRBJ2-5; D unresolved. The V end lost 2 bases, the J end lost 5 bases, and 3 bases lay between the germline ends. Germline-derived CDR1 and CDR2 are SGHTA and FQGNSA. This CDR3 region has 11 residues. CDR3 in DNA: TGTGCCAGCAGCTTACTGGAGACCCAGTACTTC. This codes for CASSLLETQYF.

J is TRBJ1-5 and V is TRBV7-2; 9 bases match TRBD1. CDR1 is SGHTA and CDR2 is FQGNSA in the germline V gene. V lost 5 bases, J lost 4 bases, and 6 bases stayed unmatched. The CDR3 spans 15 residues. DNA for the CDR3: TGTGCCAGCAGCCAGGACAGGGGCCTTAATCAGCCCCAGCATTTT. Residues: CASSQDRGLNQPQHF.

V and J are TRBV27 and TRBJ2-7, with D unclear. The CDR3 has 15 amino acids. Trimming cost V 6 bases and J 1 base, with 16 bases left between them. The germline V gene has CDR1 MNHEY and CDR2 SMNVEV (reference sequence). CDR3 region: CASSHLDTSSYEQYF. CDR3 nucleotides: TGTGCCAGCAGCCACCTCGACACCTCATCCTACGAGCAGTACTTC.

The chain combines TRBV28 with TRBJ2-7; TRBD1 is a possible D gene (5 bases). This CDR3 spans 15 amino acids. Germline CDR1 and CDR2: MDHEN and SYDVKM. The V end lost 7 bases, the J end lost 6 bases, and 22 bases lay between the germline ends. For the CDR3, the DNA is TGTGCCAGCACCCCTCCGCCAGGGTTATATGCCGAGCAGTACTTC. It yields the protein CASTPPPGLYAEQYF.

This rearrangement joins TRBV28 to TRBJ1-1; D unclear. V was cut by 3 bases and J by 4 bases, with 12 bases left in between. This CDR3 has 14 amino acids. Germline CDR1 reads MDHEN; CDR2 reads SYDVKM. For the CDR3, the DNA is TGTGCCAGCAGTTTGGAGCTCCGGGGCACTGAAGCTTTCTTT. Encoded protein: CASSLELRGTEAFF.

The chain links TRBV27 to TRBJ2-7; maybe TRBD1 (7 bases). This CDR3 region has 15 residues. The germline V gene encodes CDR1 MNHEY and CDR2 SMNVEV (reference sequence). V dropped 2 bases and J dropped 4 bases, with 15 bases sitting between them. In DNA form, the CDR3 reads TGTGCCAGCAGTTTAAGGAGGGGGCTAGGGTACGAGCAGTACTTC. This codes for CASSLRRGLGYEQYF.

This rearrangement joins TRBV7-8 to TRBJ2-2, with 11 bases identical to TRBD1. The germline CDR1 and CDR2 sequences are SGHVS and FQNEAQ. The trim removed 3 bases at V and 7 bases at J, leaving 16 bases unmatched. The CDR3 has 19 amino acids. The CDR3 sequence: CASSFHRTGGFIWVGELFF. The CDR3 nucleotides are TGTGCCAGCAGCTTCCATAGGACAGGGGGCTTTATTTGGGTCGGGGAGCTGTTTTTT.

The chain uses TRBV9 and TRBJ2-2, with TRBD1 matching 10 bases. Trimming cost V 2 bases and J 0 bases; bases outside gene matches: 1. CDR3 size: 16 residues. CDR1 is SGDLS, CDR2 YYNGEE, per germline. This CDR3 reads CASSVGQGANTGELFF. In DNA form, the CDR3 reads TGTGCCAGCAGCGTCGGACAGGGGGCGAACACCGGGGAGCTGTTTTTT.

The sample holds one count of this clone. The chain joins TRBV27 to TRBJ1-2; 8 bases are a match to TRBD1. Germline loops: CDR1 MNHEY, CDR2 SMNVEV (reference sequence). Trimming took 3 bases from V and 3 from J; bases not matched to a gene: 3. The CDR3 extends over 14 amino acids. In DNA form, the CDR3 reads TGTGCCAGCAGTTTCGGACAGGGTGACTATGGCTACACCTTC. Translation gives CASSFGQGDYGYTF.

The V gene is TRBV4-1, the J gene TRBJ2-1; the match to TRBD1 covers 7 bases. The trim removed 0 bases at V and 2 bases at J, leaving 1 base unmatched. In germline, CDR1 is MGHRA, CDR2 YSYEKL. This CDR3 is 15 amino acids long. CDR3 DNA: TGCGCCAGCAGCCAAGACGGGACAGCCTACAATGAGCAGTTCTTC. Translation gives CASSQDGTAYNEQFF.

The chain uses TRBV28 and TRBJ2-5, with D perhaps matching TRBD2 (5 bases). Per the germline V gene, CDR1 is MDHEN and CDR2 is SYDVKM. This CDR3 is built from 14 residues. V was clipped by 6 bases and J by 3 bases, with 14 bases between them. The CDR3 is CASSPNGIKETQYF. The CDR3 coding sequence is TGTGCCAGCAGCCCTAACGGGATAAAAGAGACCCAGTACTTC.

The chain combines TRBV19 with TRBJ1-6; D perhaps matches TRBD1 (5 bases). Trimming took 3 bases from V and 8 from J, leaving 8 bases between them. Germline values: CDR1 LNHDA, CDR2 SQIVND (reference sequence). This CDR3 comprises 13 residues. CDR3 in DNA: TGTGCCAGTAGTATCGACAGTTATTCACCCCTCCACTTT. This encodes CASSIDSYSPLHF.

The chain joins TRBV9 to TRBJ2-1; 7 bases are shared with TRBD2. Trimming at V came to 4 bases and at J to 10 bases, leaving 11 bases not matched to a gene. From germline, CDR1 is SGDLS and CDR2 YYNGEE. The CDR3 contains 14 residues. CDR3: CASSPGTTGREQFF. CDR3 in DNA: TGTGCCAGCAGCCCTGGGACTACCGGGAGGGAGCAGTTCTTC. Full variable domain (outside the CDR3, taken from reference TRBV9 and TRBJ2-1): DSGVTQTPKHLITATGQRVTLRCSPRSGDLSVYWYQQSLDQGLQFLIQYYNGEERAKGNILERFSAQQFPDLHSELNLSSLELGDSALYFCASSPGTTGREQFFGPGTRLTVL.

This sequence joins TRBV27 and TRBJ2-3, with TRBD1 matching 8 bases. The germline gives CDR1 MNHEY, CDR2 SMNVEV (reference sequence). Unmatched junction bases numbered 4, after V lost 8 bases and J lost 3 bases. This CDR3 contains 13 residues. CDR3 DNA sequence: TGTGCCAGCCGACAGGGGTGGACAGATACGCAGTATTTT. Protein: CASRQGWTDTQYF.

The chain couples TRBV9 to TRBJ2-3; TRBD2 is a possible D gene (6 bases). V lost 4 bases and J 4 bases, leaving 16 bases between the germline ends. Germline V gene sequence: CDR1 SGDLS, CDR2 YYNGEE. This CDR3 is built from 15 residues. CDR3 DNA sequence: TGTGCCAGCAGCCCCCCGGGACTTCCGTCAGATACGCAGTATTTT. Amino acid sequence: CASSPPGLPSDTQYF.

The gene calls are TRBV10-1 and TRBJ2-5, with 8 bases aligning to TRBD2. The CDR3 covers 15 residues. In germline, CDR1 is WNHNN, CDR2 SYGVQD (reference sequence). The V and J ends lost 2 bases and 1 base, in that order; junction bases with no gene match: 3. CDR3 DNA: TGCGCCAGCAGTGAGGGCGGGAGGCCCCAAGAGACCCAGTACTTC. Translating gives CASSEGGRPQETQYF.

The chain is built from TRBV7-3 and TRBJ2-3, with D possibly TRBD2 on 6 matching bases. The V end lost 5 bases, the J end lost 9 bases, and 18 bases lay between the germline ends. Germline CDR1 is SGHTA and CDR2 is FQGTGA. The CDR3 is 14 residues long. The CDR3 is CASSPQGGFETQYF. The CDR3 coding sequence is TGTGCCAGCAGCCCCCAGGGAGGATTTGAGACGCAGTATTTT. Full variable domain (remainder filled in from reference TRBV7-3 and TRBJ2-3): GAGVSQTPSNKVTEKGKYVELRCDPISGHTALYWYRQSLGQGPEFLIYFQGTGAADDSGLPNDRFFAVRPEGSVSTLKIQRTERGDSAVYLCASSPQGGFETQYFGPGTRLTVL.

This clone was observed once. V and J are TRBV7-8 and TRBJ2-1; D is undetermined. In germline, CDR1 is SGHVS, CDR2 FQNEAQ. Trimming shortened V by 6 bases and J by 3 bases, and 21 bases separated the two germline ends. The CDR3 sequence is 17 residues long. The DNA for the CDR3 is TGTGCCAGCAGTTCGCGTGGCGGCACTACTATCTACAATGAGCAGTTCTTC. It specifies CASSSRGGTTIYNEQFF.

This rearrangement joins TRBV19 to TRBJ2-2, with D possibly TRBD2 on 6 matching bases. The CDR3 is made up of 11 amino acids. Per germline, CDR1 LNHDA and CDR2 SQIVND (reference sequence). V lost 10 bases, J lost 6 bases, and 9 bases lay in between. The CDR3 loop is CATQRAGELFF. Written as DNA, the CDR3 is TGTGCCACTCAGCGGGCCGGGGAGCTGTTTTTT.

The V call is TRBV28, the J call TRBJ1-1, with TRBD1 matching over 8 bases. Trimming took 8 bases from V and 4 from J; bases not matched to a gene: 9. The CDR3 has 14 residues. Per germline, CDR1 MDHEN and CDR2 SYDVKM. CDR3 DNA sequence: TGTGCCAGCCACAACAGGGGGGGGACCACTGAAGCTTTCTTT. It yields the protein CASHNRGGTTEAFF.

The CDR3 region has the DNA TGTGCCAGTAGTATTTTAGGCCCCAGGGCACCTAATGAAAAACTGTTTTTT. Its protein product is CASSILGPRAPNEKLFF. V usage is TRBV19 and J usage is TRBJ1-4; D might be TRBD1 (5 bases). The CDR3 covers 17 residues. V shed 3 bases and J shed 3 bases, with 17 bases lying between them. Germline V gives CDR1 LNHDA, CDR2 SQIVND (reference sequence).

The CDR3 DNA sequence: TGTGCCAGCAGCTTTGCGGGTATTAATGAAAAACTGTTTTTT. Amino acid sequence: CASSFAGINEKLFF. The chain couples TRBV7-2 to TRBJ1-4; D remains unclear. The germline CDR1 and CDR2 sequences are SGHTA and FQGNSA. V was shortened by 3 bases and J by 4 bases, with 9 bases between the two germline ends. The CDR3 loop spans 14 amino acids.

This clone was seen a single time. The V call is TRBV25-1, the J call TRBJ2-7; 10 nucleotides match TRBD2. Trimming took 6 bases from V and 2 from J; bases not matched to a gene: 10. CDR1 is MGHDK and CDR2 is SYGVNS in the germline V gene. The CDR3 runs 16 residues. The chain's CDR3 is CASRKQTSGFAYEQYF. Written as DNA, the CDR3 is TGTGCCAGCAGGAAACAGACTAGCGGGTTTGCCTACGAGCAGTACTTC.

This clone turned up a few times. The chain recombines TRBV5-1 with TRBJ1-4; 9 nucleotides agree with TRBD1. V shed 2 bases, J shed 8 bases, and the junction held 4 bases outside the gene matches. The germline CDR1 and CDR2 sequences are SGHRS and YFSETQ. The CDR3 spans 14 residues. CDR3 sequence reads: CASSLQGAREKLFF. Written as DNA, the CDR3 is TGCGCCAGCAGCTTACAGGGGGCTCGGGAAAAACTGTTTTTT.

The genes are TRBV27 and TRBJ2-5; 8 nucleotides match TRBD1. The end of the DNA fits TRBJ2-7 better, so the J call may be wrong. Germline V gene lookup returns CDR1 MNHEY and CDR2 SMNVEV (reference sequence). This CDR3 is built from 16 residues. This CDR3 is CASSLTGTGKGYEQYF. CDR3 nucleotides: TGTGCCAGCAGTTTAACCGGGACAGGCAAGGGCTACGAGCAGTACTTC.

The V and J genes are TRBV29-1 and TRBJ1-1; maybe TRBD1 (6 bases). This CDR3 has 13 amino acids. V lost 6 bases, J lost 0 bases, and 11 bases lay in between. The germline CDR1 and CDR2 sequences are SQVTM and ANQGSEA. The CDR3 sequence is CSVGTLMNTEAFF. CDR3 coding DNA: TGCAGCGTGGGGACACTTATGAACACTGAAGCTTTCTTT.

V usage is TRBV30 and J usage is TRBJ1-1, with D maybe TRBD1 (5 bases). The V end was cut by 2 bases, the J end by 3 bases, with 13 bases between. The length of the CDR3 is 14 residues. Germline CDR1 is GTSNPN and CDR2 is SVGIG (reference sequence). The CDR3 sequence is CAWSQTAPDTEAFF. The CDR3 region has the DNA TGTGCCTGGAGTCAGACAGCTCCGGACACTGAAGCTTTCTTT. The whole variable domain, remainder taken from reference TRBV30 and TRBJ1-1, is SQTIHQWPATLVQPVGSPLSLECTVEGTSNPNLYWYRQAAGRGLQLLFYSVGIGQISSEVPQNLSASRPQDRQFILSSKKLLLSDSGFYLCAWSQTAPDTEAFFGQGTRLTVV.